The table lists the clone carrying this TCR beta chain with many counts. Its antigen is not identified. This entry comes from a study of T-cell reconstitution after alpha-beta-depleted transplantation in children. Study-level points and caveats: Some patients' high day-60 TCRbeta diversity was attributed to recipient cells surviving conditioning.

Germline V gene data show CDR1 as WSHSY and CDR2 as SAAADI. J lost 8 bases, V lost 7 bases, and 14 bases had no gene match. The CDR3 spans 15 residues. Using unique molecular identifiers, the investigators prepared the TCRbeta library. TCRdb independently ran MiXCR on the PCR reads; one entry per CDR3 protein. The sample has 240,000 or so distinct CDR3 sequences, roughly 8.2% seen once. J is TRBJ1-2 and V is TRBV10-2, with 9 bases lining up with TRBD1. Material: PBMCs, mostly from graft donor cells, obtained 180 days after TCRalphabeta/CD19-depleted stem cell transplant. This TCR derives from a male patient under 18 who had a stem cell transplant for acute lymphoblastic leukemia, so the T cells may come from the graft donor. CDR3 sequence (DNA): TGCGCCAGCAAGGCGGGGACAGGGTCCTTACGGGGCTACACCTTC. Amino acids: CASKAGTGSLRGYTF.